A selection of T cell receptor beta chains follows, all from one sample in a study of radiotherapy plus CTLA-4 blockade in lung cancer. The data were produced by immunoSEQ multiplex PCR, yet TCRdb's version contains in-frame clones alone and is incomplete. This sample has some 73,000 clones, with less than 85% found just once. The source was peripheral blood, collected from a patient treated with radiotherapy plus ipilimumab. The source of these receptors is a human donor with non-small cell lung cancer who had stable disease on radiotherapy plus ipilimumab. Both conserved end residues are part of each CDR3. The order of the fields is V gene, clone size, CDR3 length, J gene, D gene, CDR3 protein, CDR3 DNA. A D gene is named only where the DNA matches it firmly. Expanded clones get a size class; other rows say once, few or many, or leave the size out.

v_gene: TRBV9; abundance: .; len: 15; j_gene: TRBJ2-1; d_gene: .; CDR3aa: CASSVLDTAYNEQFF; CDR3nt: TGTGCCAGCAGCGTTTTGGACACAGCCTACAATGAGCAGTTCTTC
v_gene: TRBV5-6; abundance: .; len: 13; j_gene: TRBJ2-5; d_gene: .; CDR3aa: CASSPYRGGGEYF; CDR3nt: TGTGCCAGCAGCCCATATCGTGGCGGGGGCGAGTACTTC
v_gene: TRBV4-2; abundance: few; len: 15; j_gene: TRBJ1-5; d_gene: TRBD1; CDR3aa: CASSPGQGANQPQHF; CDR3nt: TGTGCCAGCAGCCCCGGACAGGGGGCGAATCAGCCCCAGCATTTT
v_gene: TRBV19; abundance: .; len: 14; j_gene: TRBJ1-1; d_gene: .; CDR3aa: CASTMDRLNTEAFF; CDR3nt: TGTGCCAGTACCATGGACAGACTGAACACTGAAGCTTTCTTT
v_gene: TRBV7-3; abundance: .; len: 17; j_gene: TRBJ2-3; d_gene: TRBD2; CDR3aa: CASSLIPAGGARDTQYF; CDR3nt: TGTGCCAGCAGCTTAATACCAGCGGGGGGCGCGCGGGATACGCAGTATTTT
v_gene: TRBV5-1; abundance: .; len: 15; j_gene: TRBJ2-2; d_gene: TRBD1; CDR3aa: CASSVTATGAGELFF; CDR3nt: TGCGCCAGCAGCGTTACGGCGACAGGGGCCGGGGAGCTGTTTTTT
v_gene: TRBV5-6; abundance: .; len: 15; j_gene: TRBJ2-3; d_gene: TRBD1; CDR3aa: CASSLVGQAADTQYF; CDR3nt: TGTGCCAGCAGCTTGGTTGGACAGGCCGCAGATACGCAGTATTTT
v_gene: TRBV7-3; abundance: .; len: 13; j_gene: TRBJ1-1; d_gene: .; CDR3aa: CASSLTANTEAFF; CDR3nt: TGTGCCAGCAGCCTGACAGCGAACACTGAAGCTTTCTTT
v_gene: TRBV29-1; abundance: .; len: 15; j_gene: TRBJ2-1; d_gene: TRBD1; CDR3aa: CSVGAGGAGYNEQFF; CDR3nt: TGCAGCGTTGGGGCAGGGGGCGCGGGTTACAATGAGCAGTTCTTC
v_gene: TRBV2; abundance: .; len: 17; j_gene: TRBJ2-3; d_gene: TRBD2; CDR3aa: CASINGLAEVSTDTQYF; CDR3nt: TGTGCCAGCATTAACGGACTAGCGGAAGTGAGCACAGATACGCAGTATTTT
v_gene: TRBV7-2; abundance: .; len: 14; j_gene: TRBJ1-3; d_gene: .; CDR3aa: CASSLGGIGNTIYF; CDR3nt: TGTGCCAGCAGCTTAGGAGGAATTGGAAACACCATATATTTT
v_gene: TRBV25-1; abundance: .; len: 14; j_gene: TRBJ1-1; d_gene: TRBD1; CDR3aa: CASSGDRGNTEAFF; CDR3nt: TGTGCCAGCAGTGGGGACAGGGGGAACACTGAAGCTTTCTTT
v_gene: TRBV5-5; abundance: .; len: 13; j_gene: TRBJ1-4; d_gene: .; CDR3aa: CASSPRPNEKLFF; CDR3nt: TGTGCCAGCAGCCCCCGGCCTAATGAAAAACTGTTTTTT
v_gene: TRBV7-9; abundance: .; len: 14; j_gene: TRBJ1-2; d_gene: .; CDR3aa: CASSSWTDLTGYTF; CDR3nt: TGTGCCAGCAGCTCCTGGACGGATTTAACGGGCTACACCTTC
v_gene: TRBV29-1; abundance: .; len: 14; j_gene: TRBJ2-3; d_gene: TRBD2; CDR3aa: CSVESWREGNTQYF; CDR3nt: TGCAGCGTTGAATCCTGGCGGGAGGGGAATACGCAGTATTTT
v_gene: TRBV28; abundance: once; len: 16; j_gene: TRBJ2-1; d_gene: .; CDR3aa: CASSFVVRSSYNEQFF; CDR3nt: TGTGCCAGCAGTTTCGTGGTTCGGAGCTCCTACAATGAGCAGTTCTTC
v_gene: TRBV10-1; abundance: .; len: 18; j_gene: TRBJ2-1; d_gene: TRBD2; CDR3aa: CATLGPIFHWGLATRQFF; CDR3nt: TGCGCCACCTTAGGGCCCATATTCCACTGGGGACTAGCAACTAGGCAGTTCTTC
v_gene: TRBV28; abundance: .; len: 12; j_gene: TRBJ1-1; d_gene: .; CDR3aa: CASNRGNTEAFF; CDR3nt: TGTGCCAGCAATAGAGGGAACACTGAAGCTTTCTTT
v_gene: TRBV11-2; abundance: .; len: 15; j_gene: TRBJ2-7; d_gene: .; CDR3aa: CASSLDGGEYYEQYF; CDR3nt: TGTGCCAGCAGCTTAGATGGCGGGGAGTACTACGAGCAGTACTTC
v_gene: TRBV30; abundance: .; len: 13; j_gene: TRBJ1-5; d_gene: .; CDR3aa: CAWSVGRVAAQHF; CDR3nt: TGTGCCTGGAGTGTTGGCAGGGTGGCGGCCCAGCATTTT
v_gene: TRBV19; abundance: .; len: 14; j_gene: TRBJ2-7; d_gene: TRBD2; CDR3aa: CASSMTSGSYEQYF; CDR3nt: TGTGCCAGTAGTATGACTAGCGGGAGCTACGAGCAGTACTTC
v_gene: TRBV19; abundance: .; len: 13; j_gene: TRBJ1-5; d_gene: TRBD1; CDR3aa: CASSNRGNQPQHF; CDR3nt: TGTGCCAGTAGTAACAGGGGAAATCAGCCCCAGCATTTT
v_gene: TRBV9; abundance: .; len: 15; j_gene: TRBJ1-2; d_gene: .; CDR3aa: CASSPREGGNYGYTF; CDR3nt: TGTGCCAGCAGCCCCCGTGAGGGGGGAAACTATGGCTACACCTTC
v_gene: TRBV7-9; abundance: .; len: 16; j_gene: TRBJ1-5; d_gene: TRBD1; CDR3aa: CASSAYRGFSNQPQHF; CDR3nt: TGTGCCAGCAGCGCCTACAGGGGGTTTAGCAATCAGCCCCAGCATTTT
v_gene: TRBV7-6; abundance: .; len: 14; j_gene: TRBJ1-5; d_gene: .; CDR3aa: CASSLPGVSQPQHF; CDR3nt: TGTGCCAGCAGCCTCCCAGGGGTGAGTCAGCCCCAGCATTTT
v_gene: TRBV6-1; abundance: .; len: 14; j_gene: TRBJ2-1; d_gene: TRBD1; CDR3aa: CASSDRGPYNEQFF; CDR3nt: TGTGCCAGCAGTGATAGGGGGCCTTACAATGAGCAGTTCTTC
v_gene: TRBV11-1; abundance: .; len: 13; j_gene: TRBJ1-1; d_gene: .; CDR3aa: CASSLDRDTEAFF; CDR3nt: TGTGCCAGCAGCTTAGACAGGGACACTGAAGCTTTCTTT
v_gene: TRBV19; abundance: few; len: 14; j_gene: TRBJ1-3; d_gene: .; CDR3aa: CASSYPLSGNTIYF; CDR3nt: TGTGCCAGTAGTTATCCCCTCTCTGGAAACACCATATATTTT
v_gene: TRBV9; abundance: .; len: 19; j_gene: TRBJ2-1; d_gene: TRBD1; CDR3aa: CASSVATGTGSSSYNEQFF; CDR3nt: TGTGCCAGCAGCGTAGCTACGGGGACAGGGTCGAGCTCCTACAATGAGCAGTTCTTC
v_gene: TRBV7-9; abundance: .; len: 15; j_gene: TRBJ1-2; d_gene: TRBD1; CDR3aa: CASSLTQGQNYGYTF; CDR3nt: TGTGCCAGCAGCTTGACACAGGGGCAAAACTATGGCTACACCTTC
v_gene: TRBV9; abundance: once; len: 15; j_gene: TRBJ1-2; d_gene: TRBD1; CDR3aa: CASSGSRGQGYGYTF; CDR3nt: TGTGCCAGCAGCGGATCGAGGGGGCAGGGCTATGGCTACACCTTC
v_gene: TRBV19; abundance: .; len: 11; j_gene: TRBJ2-1; d_gene: .; CDR3aa: CASTNDDEQFF; CDR3nt: TGTGCCAGTACCAACGATGATGAGCAGTTCTTC
v_gene: TRBV18; abundance: .; len: 13; j_gene: TRBJ2-2; d_gene: .; CDR3aa: CASSPGRTGELFF; CDR3nt: TGTGCCAGCTCACCAGGGAGAACAGGGGAGCTGTTTTTT
v_gene: TRBV29-1; abundance: .; len: 12; j_gene: TRBJ1-2; d_gene: .; CDR3aa: CSVGGGRNGYTF; CDR3nt: TGCAGCGTTGGTGGCGGCAGAAATGGCTACACCTTC
v_gene: TRBV7-3; abundance: .; len: 13; j_gene: TRBJ2-2; d_gene: .; CDR3aa: CASSFIETGELFF; CDR3nt: TGTGCCAGCAGCTTCATAGAGACCGGGGAGCTGTTTTTT
v_gene: TRBV7-9; abundance: .; len: 16; j_gene: TRBJ2-7; d_gene: .; CDR3aa: CASSLASGTFLYEQYF; CDR3nt: TGTGCCAGCAGCTTAGCTTCCGGGACATTCCTCTACGAGCAGTACTTC
v_gene: TRBV7-2; abundance: .; len: 12; j_gene: TRBJ2-1; d_gene: TRBD2; CDR3aa: CASSTPGLAKFF; CDR3nt: TGTGCCAGCAGCACCCCGGGACTAGCTAAGTTCTTC
v_gene: TRBV19; abundance: few; len: 17; j_gene: TRBJ2-7; d_gene: TRBD2; CDR3aa: CASSTIAGDLISYEQYF; CDR3nt: TGTGCCAGTAGTACCATAGCGGGGGACTTGATTTCCTACGAGCAGTACTTC
v_gene: TRBV21-1; abundance: .; len: 18; j_gene: TRBJ2-3; d_gene: .; CDR3aa: CASSKEVAGWVGTDTQYF; CDR3nt: TGTGCCAGCAGCAAAGAAGTAGCAGGGTGGGTTGGCACAGATACGCAGTATTTT
v_gene: TRBV7-6; abundance: .; len: 15; j_gene: TRBJ2-1; d_gene: TRBD2; CDR3aa: CASSSVTSGNNEQFF; CDR3nt: TGTGCCAGCAGCTCCGTGACTAGCGGGAATAATGAGCAGTTCTTC
v_gene: TRBV27; abundance: .; len: 15; j_gene: TRBJ1-2; d_gene: TRBD1; CDR3aa: CASSFDRASSYGYTF; CDR3nt: TGTGCCAGCAGTTTCGACAGGGCATCTAGCTATGGCTACACCTTC
v_gene: TRBV9; abundance: .; len: 17; j_gene: TRBJ2-2; d_gene: TRBD2; CDR3aa: CASSMGLAGANTGELFF; CDR3nt: TGTGCCAGCAGCATGGGACTAGCGGGGGCTAACACCGGGGAGCTGTTTTTT
v_gene: TRBV4-1; abundance: .; len: 18; j_gene: TRBJ2-1; d_gene: TRBD2; CDR3aa: CASSQDPSGPSSYNEQFF; CDR3nt: TGCGCCAGCAGCCAAGACCCTAGCGGGCCGAGCTCCTACAATGAGCAGTTCTTC
v_gene: TRBV6-6; abundance: .; len: 15; j_gene: TRBJ1-2; d_gene: TRBD1; CDR3aa: CASSYSKEGAHGYTF; CDR3nt: TGTGCCAGCAGTTACTCGAAAGAGGGGGCTCACGGCTACACCTTC
v_gene: TRBV7-6; abundance: .; len: 13; j_gene: TRBJ1-1; d_gene: .; CDR3aa: CASSSDSNTEAFF; CDR3nt: TGTGCCAGCAGTTCGGACAGCAACACTGAAGCTTTCTTT
v_gene: TRBV5-8; abundance: once; len: 15; j_gene: TRBJ1-2; d_gene: .; CDR3aa: CASSRQLRANYGYTF; CDR3nt: TGTGCCAGCAGCCGGCAACTCAGAGCTAACTATGGCTACACCTTC